One sample yielded the 3 T cell receptor beta chains listed below, sequenced in a study of T cell repertoires in ileal Crohn's disease. The method was immunoSEQ multiplex PCR; TCRdb's version includes in-frame clones alone and lacks a portion of them. The sample carries 30,000 or so clones, roughly 77% recorded once. The sample taken for sequencing was ileal tissue. Receptors were obtained from an adult with Crohn's disease.

The chain is built from TRBV7-2 and TRBJ2-1, with TRBD2 matching over 8 bases. V was pared by 2 bases and J by 15 bases, with 12 bases of the junction left unmatched. Germline V gene lookup returns CDR1 SGHTA and CDR2 FQGNSA. The CDR3 length is 14 residues. The CDR3 sequence: CASSLSPGSGVPFF. CDR3 DNA: TGTGCCAGCAGCTTAAGCCCCGGTAGCGGGGTCCCGTTCTTC.

This clone occurred once. V usage is TRBV5-1 and J usage is TRBJ2-1, with TRBD1 as a possible D gene (6 bases). Germline CDR1 SGHRS, CDR2 YFSETQ. This CDR3 is 16 amino acids long. Trimming removed 3 bases at V and 1 base at J, with 14 bases between. The CDR3 nucleotides are TGCGCCAGCAGCTCCGCCCGGACAGCTTCCTACAATGAGCAGTTCTTC. The encoded protein is CASSSARTASYNEQFF.

This clone has more than one count but fewer than ten. DNA for the CDR3: TGCGCCAGCACGGACAGGGGCTGGGTTTTCTATGGCTACACCTTC. This sequence encodes CASTDRGWVFYGYTF. The chain has TRBV5-1 and TRBJ1-2, with 9 bases fitting TRBD1. J gave up 4 bases and V 6 bases, and 10 bases lay outside the gene matches. This CDR3 comprises 15 residues. Germline CDR1 SGHRS, CDR2 YFSETQ.